This TCR beta chain was retrieved from a study of blood T cell repertoires in COVID-19. Whole-study context: The United States, Italy and Spain supplied acute and convalescent COVID-19 samples.

Per the study methods: Amplified reference gene primers provided the basis for estimating nucleated cell counts. Measured with immunoSEQ multiplex PCR; TCRdb has only the in-frame clones, and not every one. Clone size and the V and J calls come from that table; the DNA yielded D and trimming. In the table there are 40,000 to 65,000 clones, roughly three quarters of which are singletons. There are 14 residues in the CDR3. Trimming stripped 1 base from V and 6 bases from J, with 13 bases between. Germline V gene data show CDR1 as KGHSH and CDR2 as LQKENI. Sequenced: peripheral blood. The chain combines TRBV18 with TRBJ2-7; D might be TRBD2 (6 bases). The clonotype comes from a human donor with active or convalescent COVID-19. The donor label of this sample is uncertain. CDR3 residues: CASSPQGGVGEQYF. The DNA of the CDR3 is TGTGCCAGCTCACCACAGGGCGGGGTGGGCGAGCAGTACTTC.